The following is a T cell receptor beta chain sequence with its context. The entry originates in a study of blood T cell repertoires in COVID-19. Study processing details: Reference gene primer amplification yielded estimated nucleated cell counts. The method was immunoSEQ multiplex PCR; TCRdb's version includes in-frame clones alone and lacks a portion of them. V, J and clone size derive from that table, while D and trimming were established from the DNA sequence. The table lists approximately 110,000 clones, approximately 81% of them singletons. The source is a human donor in a cohort sampled during active COVID-19. Sequenced material: peripheral blood.

The CDR3 loop is CASSGSPGVLGNQPQHF. The CDR3 region has the DNA TGTGCCAGCAGTGGATCGCCGGGGGTGTTGGGCAATCAGCCCCAGCATTTT. The V call is TRBV2, the J call TRBJ1-5; possibly TRBD1 for D (5 bases). V was pared by 4 bases and J by 2 bases, with 18 bases between. Looked up from germline, CDR1 is SNHLY and CDR2 is FYNNEI. This CDR3 is 17 amino acids long. Filled out from reference TRBV2 and TRBJ1-5, the complete variable domain reads EPEVTQTPSHQVTQMGQEVILRCVPISNHLYFYWYRQILGQKVEFLVSFYNNEISEKSEIFDDQFSVERPDGSNFTLKIRSTKLEDSAMYFCASSGSPGVLGNQPQHFGDGTRLSIL.